Only a few counts were recorded for the clone carrying this TCR beta chain. Its antigen is not known. These data come from a study of shared clonotypes between healthy human individuals. Study outcomes and limitations: Memory subsets generally showed lower estimated richness than naive subsets.

Over several immunoSEQ plates, each subset's genomic DNA was distributed in even portions. Libraries were prepared by immunoSEQ multiplex PCR; TCRdb keeps only in-frame clonotypes and omits some of them. The repertoire consists of around 700,000 clones, with 72% occurring once and the leading ten covering about 2%. Per germline, CDR1 SGHNT and CDR2 YYREEE (reference sequence). V shed 5 bases and J shed 0 bases, with 14 bases lying between them. This CDR3 has 16 residues. The receptor was isolated from a woman aged 25 to 39 in good health. This chain uses TRBV5-4 with TRBJ2-2, with D tentatively TRBD2 (5 bases). The sequencing input was memory CD4+ T cells sorted from blood. Subset of the sample: CD45RA-negative fraction. CDR3 in amino acids: CASSFYGRTNTGELFF. CDR3 DNA sequence: TGTGCCAGCAGTTTTTATGGGAGAACGAACACCGGGGAGCTGTTTTTT.